A single sample is the source of the 20 T cell receptor beta chains below, sequenced in a study of T cell changes during pregnancy in multiple sclerosis. TCRdb's copy holds only in-frame clones and misses some; the assay was immunoSEQ multiplex PCR. The sample shows approximately 44,000 clones, about 90% of them seen only once. The sample here was CD4+ T cells from peripheral blood mononuclear cells, taken in the second trimester of pregnancy. The source of these receptors is a female donor in good health, enrolled as a control in a pregnancy study.

The chain employs TRBV6-1 and TRBJ2-7; 9 bases are shared with TRBD2. CDR3 length equals 14 residues. Germline values: CDR1 MNHNS, CDR2 SASEGT. Losses at the gene ends were 5 bases for V and 1 base for J; bases not matched to a gene: 3. For the CDR3, the DNA is TGTGCCAGCAGTAGCGGGGGGAGGTCCTACGAGCAGTACTTC. The encoded protein is CASSSGGRSYEQYF.

V gene TRBV7-8 combines with J gene TRBJ2-7, with D possibly being TRBD2 (6 bases). V gave up 1 base and J gave up 0 bases, with 7 bases separating them. Germline V lookup: CDR1 SGHVS, CDR2 FQNEAQ. The CDR3 has 14 amino acids. CDR3 sequence reads: CASSLGGNSYEQYF. As DNA, the CDR3 is TGTGCCAGCAGCTTAGGCGGGAACTCCTACGAGCAGTACTTC. The full variable domain, with the rest looked up from reference TRBV7-8 and TRBJ2-7, is GAGVSQSPRYKVAKRGQDVALRCDPISGHVSLFWYQQALGQGPEFLTYFQNEAQLDKSGLPSDRFFAERPEGSVSTLKIQRTQQEDSAVYLCASSLGGNSYEQYFGPGTRLTVT.

The chain couples TRBV29-1 to TRBJ2-7, with D perhaps matching TRBD2 (6 bases). The length of the CDR3 is 12 residues. Germline lookup yields CDR1 SQVTM and CDR2 ANQGSEA. Trimming took 8 bases from V and 2 from J, leaving 13 bases between them. The CDR3 coding sequence is TGCAGCCCGGGACTGTGCCCCTACGAGCAGTACTTC. This gives the protein CSPGLCPYEQYF.

The genes are TRBV5-1 and TRBJ2-7; tentative D call: TRBD2 (5 bases). The V end was cut by 4 bases, the J end by 2 bases, with 13 bases between. Germline values: CDR1 SGHRS, CDR2 YFSETQ. CDR3 length: 14 amino acids. CDR3 amino acids: CASSGDREPYEQYF. The CDR3 DNA follows: TGCGCCAGCAGCGGCGACCGGGAACCCTACGAGCAGTACTTC.

The chain uses TRBV18 and TRBJ1-5, with D possibly matching TRBD1 (6 bases). V was pared by 3 bases and J by 0 bases, with 15 bases between. This CDR3 contains 17 residues. Germline values: CDR1 KGHSH, CDR2 LQKENI. CDR3 bases: TGTGCCAGCTCACCGAGCCCAGGGGTTAATAGCAATCAGCCCCAGCATTTT. Residues: CASSPSPGVNSNQPQHF.

The chain couples TRBV19 to TRBJ1-1; possible D gene TRBD1, 6 bases. Germline V gene data show CDR1 as LNHDA and CDR2 as SQIVND (reference sequence). Trimming cost V 4 bases and J 0 bases, with 15 bases left between them. This CDR3 has 16 amino acids. CDR3 protein: CASSKGRGQMNTEAFF. CDR3 DNA: TGTGCCAGTAGTAAGGGGAGGGGACAAATGAACACTGAAGCTTTCTTT.

The chain joins TRBV4-2 to TRBJ1-6; TRBD1 might be the D (6 bases). V gave up 0 bases and J gave up 7 bases, with 10 bases separating them. CDR1 is LGHNA and CDR2 is YNFKEQ in the germline V gene. The CDR3 sequence is 15 residues long. The CDR3 spells CASSQEVQGNSPLHF. CDR3 coding DNA: TGTGCCAGCAGCCAAGAAGTCCAGGGGAATTCACCCCTCCACTTT.

V and J are TRBV19 and TRBJ2-3, with 9 nucleotides matching TRBD2. This CDR3 has 15 amino acids. Germline loops: CDR1 LNHDA, CDR2 SQIVND (reference sequence). V trimming: 4 bases; J trimming: 2 bases; junction bases outside the gene matches: 4. This CDR3 reads CASSTPGLATDTQYF. CDR3 sequence (DNA): TGTGCCAGTAGTACCCCGGGACTAGCCACAGATACGCAGTATTTT.

The rearrangement uses TRBV28 and TRBJ1-4; TRBD1 is a possible D gene (5 bases). The V end was cut by 3 bases, the J end by 7 bases, with 12 bases between. This CDR3 contains 14 residues. Germline V gives CDR1 MDHEN, CDR2 SYDVKM. DNA of the CDR3: TGTGCCAGCAGTTTTAGGGGCGGAACTGAAAAACTGTTTTTT. Protein sequence: CASSFRGGTEKLFF.

The rearrangement uses TRBV18 and TRBJ2-7; 10 bases line up with TRBD2. Germline CDR1 is KGHSH and CDR2 is LQKENI. The CDR3 contains 14 residues. After removal of 2 bases from V and 3 bases from J, the junction contained 1 base not matched to a gene. This chain's CDR3 is CASSPASGSYEQYF. CDR3 in DNA: TGTGCCAGCTCACCAGCTAGCGGGAGCTACGAGCAGTACTTC.

The chain uses TRBV18 and TRBJ2-7; 7 positions match TRBD1. The CDR3 totals 13 residues. Looked up from germline, CDR1 is KGHSH and CDR2 is LQKENI. J lost 6 bases, V lost 8 bases, and 10 bases had no gene match. CDR3 in amino acids: CASQGQSSGEQYF. The DNA for the CDR3 is TGTGCCAGCCAGGGACAGTCTTCCGGCGAGCAGTACTTC. The full variable domain, rest sourced from reference TRBV18 and TRBJ2-7, is NAGVMQNPRHLVRRRGQEARLRCSPMKGHSHVYWYRQLPEEGLKFMVYLQKENIIDESGMPKERFSAEFPKEGPSILRIQQVVRGDSAAYFCASQGQSSGEQYFGPGTRLTVT.

The chain links TRBV25-1 to TRBJ2-1; 7 positions agree with TRBD1. The J segment lost 3 bases and the V segment lost 5 bases, leaving 10 bases of the junction unmatched. The CDR3 covers 16 residues. The germline V gene has CDR1 MGHDK and CDR2 SYGVNS. The CDR3 region is CASSPPNRGLYNEQFF. CDR3 bases: TGTGCCAGCAGTCCACCCAACAGGGGTCTCTACAATGAGCAGTTCTTC.

V usage is TRBV4-2 and J usage is TRBJ2-1; tentatively, D is TRBD1 (5 bases). The V gene's germline CDR1 is LGHNA and CDR2 YNFKEQ. V lost 1 base to trimming and J lost 7 bases, with 20 bases between them. CDR3 length: 17 residues. Here the CDR3 reads CASSQVGASSFSNEQFF. The CDR3 bases are TGTGCCAGCAGCCAAGTTGGGGCCAGTAGTTTCTCAAATGAGCAGTTCTTC.

The CDR3 region has the DNA TGTGCCAGCAGCTCCCCACAGGGGAGTGCCTACGAGCAGTACTTC. Translation: CASSSPQGSAYEQYF. The chain links TRBV7-9 to TRBJ2-7; 7 positions match TRBD1. The CDR3 runs to 15 residues. The V segment lost 4 bases and the J segment 2 bases; nucleotides outside the gene matches: 8. Germline V lookup: CDR1 SEHNR, CDR2 FQNEAQ (reference sequence). Full variable domain (missing parts from reference TRBV7-9 and TRBJ2-7): DTGVSQNPRHKITKRGQNVTFRCDPISEHNRLYWYRQTLGQGPEFLTYFQNEAQLEKSRLLSDRFSAERPKGSFSTLEIQRTEQGDSAMYLCASSSPQGSAYEQYFGPGTRLTVT.

The rearrangement uses TRBV4-3 and TRBJ2-6, with a possible D match to TRBD1 (5 bases). Germline loops: CDR1 LGHNA, CDR2 YSLEER. V gave up 4 bases and J gave up 0 bases, with 13 bases separating them. The CDR3 contains 17 residues. The CDR3 region has the DNA TGCGCCAGCAGCCCCAGGGCCCTAAGCTCTGGGGCCAACGTCCTGACTTTC. Amino acids: CASSPRALSSGANVLTF.

The chain recombines TRBV7-2 with TRBJ2-7; TRBD2 agrees at 9 bases. Looked up from germline, CDR1 is SGHTA and CDR2 is FQGNSA. Trimming cost V 7 bases and J 3 bases; bases outside gene matches: 10. This CDR3 region has 15 residues. The CDR3 coding sequence is TGTGCCAGCACCCGTAGCGGGAGCCTGGGCTACGAGCAGTACTTC. It encodes CASTRSGSLGYEQYF.

This chain's CDR3 is CASSERDTGNTEAFF. In DNA form, the CDR3 reads TGTGCCAGCAGTGAACGAGACACTGGGAACACTGAAGCTTTCTTT. The chain carries TRBV2 and TRBJ1-1, with D unclear. The CDR3 length is 15 residues. Germline assignment: CDR1 SNHLY and CDR2 FYNNEI. V lost 2 bases and J lost 1, with 11 bases in between. Combining the CDR3 with reference TRBV2 and TRBJ1-1 gives the whole variable domain EPEVTQTPSHQVTQMGQEVILRCVPISNHLYFYWYRQILGQKVEFLVSFYNNEISEKSEIFDDQFSVERPDGSNFTLKIRSTKLEDSAMYFCASSERDTGNTEAFFGQGTRLTVV.

The CDR3 sequence is CASSLPLAGVETQYF. Written as DNA, the CDR3 is TGTGCCAGCAGCTTGCCCCTAGCGGGGGTAGAGACCCAGTACTTC. The J gene is TRBJ2-5, the V gene TRBV5-4, with 10 bases aligning to TRBD2. Germline V CDR1 and CDR2: SGHNT, YYREEE (reference sequence). V lost 1 base and J lost 4; bases outside the gene matches: 4. The CDR3 covers 15 residues.

This clone showed up just once. V and J are TRBV5-1 and TRBJ2-1; TRBD2 agrees at 8 bases. With 0 bases clipped from V and 3 bases from J, the junction kept 5 bases outside the gene matches. The CDR3 runs to 16 residues. Germline CDR1 SGHRS, CDR2 YFSETQ. The CDR3 region has the DNA TGCGCCAGCAGCTTGGCGGGGGGGCCCCGCTACAATGAGCAGTTCTTC. It encodes CASSLAGGPRYNEQFF. Together with reference TRBV5-1 and TRBJ2-1, the CDR3 gives the full variable domain: KAGVTQTPRYLIKTRGQQVTLSCSPISGHRSVSWYQQTPGQGLQFLFEYFSETQRNKGNFPGRFSGRQFSNSRSEMNVSTLELGDSALYLCASSLAGGPRYNEQFFGPGTRLTVL.

The chain couples TRBV30 to TRBJ1-1, with TRBD1 as a possible D gene (5 bases). V was trimmed by 1 base and J by 1 base, leaving 16 bases between them. CDR1 GTSNPN and CDR2 SVGIG come from the germline V gene (reference sequence). CDR3 length equals 16 residues. The CDR3 loop reads CAWSDSGKGRNTEAFF. CDR3 DNA: TGTGCCTGGAGTGATTCAGGGAAGGGCCGGAACACTGAAGCTTTCTTT.